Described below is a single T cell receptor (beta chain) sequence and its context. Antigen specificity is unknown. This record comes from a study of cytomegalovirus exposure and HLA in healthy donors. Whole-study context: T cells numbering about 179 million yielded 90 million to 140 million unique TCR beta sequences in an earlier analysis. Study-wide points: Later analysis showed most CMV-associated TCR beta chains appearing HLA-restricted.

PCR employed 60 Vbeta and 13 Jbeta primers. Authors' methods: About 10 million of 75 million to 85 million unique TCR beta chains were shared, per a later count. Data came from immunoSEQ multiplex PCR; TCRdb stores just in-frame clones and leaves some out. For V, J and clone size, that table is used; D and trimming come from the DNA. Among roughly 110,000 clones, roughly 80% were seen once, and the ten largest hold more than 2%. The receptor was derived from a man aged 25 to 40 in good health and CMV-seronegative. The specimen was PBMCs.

CDR3 residues: CASSVSGRDFYNEQFF. The CDR3 nucleotides are TGCGCCAGCAGTGTTAGCGGGAGGGATTTCTACAATGAGCAGTTCTTC. The J gene is TRBJ2-1, the V gene TRBV10-1; 11 bases are a match to TRBD2. V lost 4 bases and J lost 3; bases outside the gene matches: 5. There are 16 residues in the CDR3. Germline V lookup: CDR1 WNHNN, CDR2 SYGVQD (reference sequence).